Following are 14 T cell receptor beta chains from one sample sequenced in a study of T-cell memory formation after mild COVID-19. TCRdb reanalysed the 5' RACE reads using MiXCR and keeps one entry per CDR3 protein. Of approximately 350,000 distinct CDR3 sequences in the sample, roughly 13% are singletons; the top ten hold over 20%. The sequenced sample consisted of PBMCs or a T cell subset sorted from them (not recorded which). All receptors come from a man aged 18 to 30 who had mild COVID-19 (a few samples of this study predate the infection). Cell type and time point are not known.

Ten or more counts support this clonotype. This rearrangement joins TRBV4-2 to TRBJ2-1, with TRBD2 matching over 8 bases. Germline V gene sequence: CDR1 LGHNA, CDR2 YNFKEQ. The CDR3 totals 17 residues. The J segment lost 5 bases and the V segment lost 5 bases, leaving 14 bases of the junction unmatched. The CDR3 nucleotides read TGTGCCAGCAGCGCCGGGACTAGATCGAACCATAACAATGAGCAGTTCTTC. Amino acid sequence: CASSAGTRSNHNNEQFF.

This clonotype showed up just a few times. The chain recombines TRBV5-1 with TRBJ2-2, with TRBD1 matching over 10 bases. The CDR3 length is 17 residues. The V segment lost 0 bases and the J segment 7 bases; nucleotides outside the gene matches: 9. The germline V gene encodes CDR1 SGHRS and CDR2 YFSETQ. The CDR3 sequence: CASSLGPRQGAVGELFF. The CDR3, as DNA: TGCGCCAGCAGCTTGGGCCCCAGACAGGGGGCCGTCGGGGAGCTGTTTTTT.

The chain links TRBV7-3 to TRBJ2-3; D uncertain. The CDR3 length is 17 residues. Trimming took off 2 bases at V and 0 bases at J, with 15 bases between the two ends. The V gene's germline CDR1 is SGHTA and CDR2 FQGTGA. In DNA form, the CDR3 reads TGTGCCAGCAGCTTATTCCGGCTTCACACTAGCACAGATACGCAGTATTTT. Translated: CASSLFRLHTSTDTQYF.

The chain carries TRBV5-6 and TRBJ2-1; no firm D call. The CDR3 contains 13 residues. In germline, CDR1 is SGHDT, CDR2 YYEEEE. With 4 bases removed from V and 9 bases from J, the gap between germline ends came to 14 bases. CDR3 protein: CASSQDLHAEQFF. The CDR3 coding sequence is TGTGCCAGCAGCCAGGATCTTCACGCTGAGCAGTTCTTC.

Worth noting for this clonotype: A read error may produce the germline difference seen at one junction end. The chain has TRBV20-1 and TRBJ1-1; tentatively, D is TRBD1 (5 bases). The CDR3 runs 15 residues. Germline loops: CDR1 DFQATT, CDR2 SNEGSKA (reference sequence). Written as DNA, the CDR3 is TGCAGTGCTAGAAAAAGACAGCTCGGGAACACTGGAGCTTTCTTT. This encodes CSARKRQLGNTGAFF.

The gene calls are TRBV7-2 and TRBJ2-1; a weak D match, TRBD1 (5 bases). Looked up from germline, CDR1 is SGHTA and CDR2 is FQGNSA. V lost 3 bases and J 3 bases, leaving 12 bases between the germline ends. This CDR3 spans 15 amino acids. The CDR3 DNA is TGTGCCAGCAGCTTTACGGCAGGGATCTACAATGAGCAGTTCTTC. It codes for CASSFTAGIYNEQFF.

The rearrangement uses TRBV7-2 and TRBJ2-5; weak D call: TRBD1 (6 bases). CDR3 size: 15 residues. Per germline, CDR1 SGHTA and CDR2 FQGNSA. V was cut by 5 bases and J by 5 bases, with 18 bases left in between. The CDR3, as DNA: TGTGCCAGCAGCCCGTCAGGACAGAGGGGCGAGACCCAGTACTTC. This sequence encodes CASSPSGQRGETQYF.

This clonotype was observed at least ten times. The chain employs TRBV29-1 and TRBJ1-2; no clear D. Trimming took off 0 bases at V and 1 base at J, with 6 bases between the two ends. The CDR3 is 13 amino acids. Germline V gene lookup returns CDR1 SQVTM and CDR2 ANQGSEA. CDR3 sequence (DNA): TGCAGCGTTGAAGAACAAGTTAACTATGGCTACACCTTC. This encodes CSVEEQVNYGYTF. The full variable domain, rest sourced from reference TRBV29-1 and TRBJ1-2, is SAVISQKPSRDICQRGTSLTIQCQVDSQVTMMFWYRQQPGQSLTLIATANQGSEATYESGFVIDKFPISRPNLTFSTLTVSNMSPEDSSIYLCSVEEQVNYGYTFGSGTRLTVV.

In this sample, this clonotype turned up a few times. V gene TRBV6-5 combines with J gene TRBJ2-3; D might be TRBD1 (5 bases). Germline-derived CDR1 and CDR2 are MNHEY and SVGAGI. V shed 5 bases and J shed 4 bases, with 13 bases lying between them. The CDR3 contains 14 residues. CDR3 sequence: CASSAQQGADTQYF. In DNA form, the CDR3 reads TGTGCCAGCAGTGCGCAGCAAGGGGCAGATACGCAGTATTTT.

This clonotype was counted between two and nine times. The gene calls are TRBV7-6 and TRBJ2-3; D might be TRBD1 (6 bases). Germline assignment: CDR1 SGHVS and CDR2 FNYEAQ. Trimming left V 5 bases short and J 0 bases short, with 15 bases between. The CDR3 covers 16 residues. The CDR3 DNA is TGTGCCAGCAGCCTCTCAGGGGAATCTAGCACAGATACGCAGTATTTT. Translated, it gives CASSLSGESSTDTQYF.

This sequence joins TRBV5-6 and TRBJ2-7; possibly TRBD1 for D (6 bases). CDR1 and CDR2 from the germline V gene are SGHDT and YYEEEE. V was cut by 2 bases and J by 2 bases, with 8 bases left in between. CDR3 size: 13 residues. Here the CDR3 reads CASSFRGPYEQYF. For the CDR3, the DNA is TGTGCCAGCAGCTTCAGGGGACCCTACGAGCAGTACTTC.

The CDR3 loop reads CASSFENFSGNTIYF. The CDR3 DNA reads TGTGCCAGCAGTTTCGAGAACTTCTCTGGAAACACCATATATTTT. The chain uses TRBV12-3 or TRBV12-4 and TRBJ1-3; no clear D. Trimming removed 3 bases at V and 0 bases at J, with 9 bases between. The CDR3 runs 15 residues.

This chain connects TRBV7-9 to TRBJ2-7; D is ambiguous. The germline CDR1 and CDR2 sequences are SEHNR and FQNEAQ (reference sequence). CDR3 size: 12 residues. Trimming removed 7 bases from V and 2 bases from J, with 9 bases in between. CDR3 residues: CASTDTPYEQYF. CDR3 DNA sequence: TGTGCCAGCACCGACACTCCCTACGAGCAGTACTTC.

Only a few counts were recorded for this clonotype. This chain links TRBV5-3 with TRBJ1-1; weak D call: TRBD1 (5 bases). TRBV5-3 is annotated as an ORF whose role is uncertain. CDR3 length: 13 amino acids. Deletions cut 7 bases from V and 2 bases from J, with 12 bases between. CDR3 sequence: CARGDRTNTEAFF. CDR3 sequence (DNA): TGTGCCAGAGGGGACCGAACAAACACTGAAGCTTTCTTT.